This T cell receptor (beta chain) emerged from a study of metastatic and nonmetastatic thyroid tumors. Looking at the study overall: The comparison covered peripheral blood and tumor or nodule tissue in malignant and benign thyroid patients.

Between the trimmed V and J ends, which lost 0 bases and 5 bases, there was a span of 7 bases. Germline lookup yields CDR1 MRHNA and CDR2 SNTAGT. The CDR3 runs 14 residues. Thyroid surgery took place with no prior treatment in any patient. Methods used by the authors: Construction of a distant-metastasis classifier for papillary thyroid cancer relied on CDR3 differences across clinicopathological groups. TCRdb re-called the PCR reads with MiXCR. The V and J calls reflect TCRdb's pipeline rather than the authors' work. The sample shows tens of thousands of clones, roughly 36% of them seen only once. This clone was seen only a few times. What it binds is not known. Overall study findings and caveats: The study reportedly found significantly higher TCR beta diversity in malignant thyroid tumors than benign nodules, in blood and tumor.

This chain uses TRBV6-4 with TRBJ2-2; no definite D call. The clonotype originates from a female donor with papillary thyroid cancer or a benign thyroid nodule (not recorded which). Some clones in this sample may be carry-over from other donors' samples. The sequenced material came from tumor tissue. The CDR3: CASSDSRDTGELFF. In DNA form, the CDR3 reads TGTGCCAGCAGTGACTCGAGAGATACCGGGGAGCTGTTTTTT.